The 21 T cell receptor beta chains given below trace back to one sample, sequenced in a study of chemoradiotherapy in HPV16-positive cancers. TCRdb's table, derived via immunoSEQ multiplex PCR, lists solely in-frame clones and lacks some. The table includes some 4,800 clones, 85% to 90% detected once. This material was collected from a patient who underwent chemoradiotherapy. The origin of the receptors is a human donor with HPV-associated anogenital cancer.

The count of this clone is one. The chain employs TRBV9 and TRBJ2-3; TRBD2 matches at 10 bases. Germline CDR1 reads SGDLS; CDR2 reads YYNGEE. The ends lost 2 bases at V and 0 bases at J; junction bases unmatched: 6. The CDR3 sequence is 17 residues long. The CDR3 loop is CASSVLAGGPSTDTQYF. The CDR3 DNA reads TGTGCCAGCAGCGTTTTAGCGGGAGGCCCTAGCACAGATACGCAGTATTTT.

The chain is built from TRBV10-2 and TRBJ2-3; TRBD2 matches 7 bases. The CDR3 consists of 16 residues. V dropped 1 base and J dropped 1; count of bases not matched to a gene: 5. Per germline, CDR1 WSHSY and CDR2 SAAADI. The CDR3 protein is CASSEFGGRRTDTQYF. The CDR3 DNA is TGCGCCAGCAGTGAGTTTGGCGGGAGACGCACAGATACGCAGTATTTT.

A single count supports this clone. The gene calls are TRBV15 and TRBJ2-7; 8 positions match TRBD1. CDR1 is LNHNV, CDR2 YYDKDF, per germline (reference sequence). With 6 bases clipped from V and 5 bases from J, the junction kept 12 bases outside the gene matches. The CDR3 runs to 15 residues. CDR3 sequence: CATSSTTGASNEQYF. CDR3 nucleotide sequence: TGTGCCACCAGTTCGACGACAGGGGCCTCGAACGAGCAGTACTTC.

The genes are TRBV6-4 and TRBJ2-3; tentatively, D is TRBD2 (5 bases). Trimming shortened V by 3 bases and J by 0 bases, and 7 bases separated the two germline ends. CDR1 is MRHNA and CDR2 is SNTAGT in the germline V gene. The CDR3 extends over 14 amino acids. CDR3 sequence (DNA): TGTGCCAGCAGTGAGGCGGGCAGCACAGATACGCAGTATTTT. It yields the protein CASSEAGSTDTQYF.

This clone came up once. The chain recombines TRBV5-1 with TRBJ1-1; D is unclear. Trimming took off 5 bases at V and 2 bases at J, with 13 bases between the two ends. Germline CDR1 SGHRS, CDR2 YFSETQ. The CDR3 covers 14 residues. CDR3 nucleotides: TGCGCCAGCAGGATCGGGGAGCTAAACACTGAAGCTTTCTTT. Protein: CASRIGELNTEAFF.

The chain carries TRBV4-1 and TRBJ2-7; D is unresolved. V dropped 0 bases and J dropped 3 bases, with 12 bases sitting between them. Germline CDR1 and CDR2: MGHRA and YSYEKL. The CDR3 loop spans 15 amino acids. The CDR3: CASSQEEGFGYEQYF. CDR3 in DNA: TGCGCCAGCAGCCAAGAAGAAGGCTTCGGCTACGAGCAGTACTTC.

The rearrangement uses TRBV5-1 and TRBJ1-1; 9 bases are shared with TRBD1. Trimming removed 4 bases from V and 3 bases from J; junction bases left unmatched: 4. CDR1 is SGHRS, CDR2 YFSETQ, per germline. This CDR3 has 14 residues. The CDR3 here is CASSPRTGDTEAFF. In nucleotides, the CDR3 is TGCGCCAGCAGCCCGCGGACAGGGGACACTGAAGCTTTCTTT. Full variable domain (rest looked up from reference TRBV5-1 and TRBJ1-1): KAGVTQTPRYLIKTRGQQVTLSCSPISGHRSVSWYQQTPGQGLQFLFEYFSETQRNKGNFPGRFSGRQFSNSRSEMNVSTLELGDSALYLCASSPRTGDTEAFFGQGTRLTVV.

The V gene is TRBV5-1, the J gene TRBJ2-2, with D unresolved. The CDR3 runs to 13 residues. Germline V CDR1 and CDR2: SGHRS, YFSETQ. V lost 1 base and J lost 6, with 7 bases in between. The DNA of the CDR3 is TGCGCCAGCAGCTTGTTAGGACCCGGGGAGCTGTTTTTT. Protein product: CASSLLGPGELFF.

The chain joins TRBV7-7 to TRBJ2-5; TRBD2 might be the D (6 bases). The CDR3 has 13 residues. The ends were cut back, 5 bases at V and 5 bases at J, with 12 bases in the middle. Germline V gives CDR1 SSHAT, CDR2 FNYEAQ (reference sequence). CDR3 sequence: CASSPLAKETQYF. Here the CDR3 DNA reads TGTGCCAGCAGCCCTCTAGCGAAGGAGACCCAGTACTTC.

The V call is TRBV5-1, the J call TRBJ2-7; 12 bases line up with TRBD2. CDR1 SGHRS and CDR2 YFSETQ come from the germline V gene. V shed 8 bases and J 3 bases; nucleotides not matched to a gene: 3. CDR3 length: 13 amino acids. The CDR3, as DNA: TGCGCCAGTCAGACTAGCGGGAGCTACGAGCAGTACTTC. It translates to CASQTSGSYEQYF. The full variable domain, rest sourced from reference TRBV5-1 and TRBJ2-7, is KAGVTQTPRYLIKTRGQQVTLSCSPISGHRSVSWYQQTPGQGLQFLFEYFSETQRNKGNFPGRFSGRQFSNSRSEMNVSTLELGDSALYLCASQTSGSYEQYFGPGTRLTVT.

The genes are TRBV6-5 and TRBJ1-5; weak D call: TRBD1 (5 bases). The CDR3 totals 13 residues. Trimming took 11 bases from V and 7 from J, leaving 18 bases between them. Per the germline V gene, CDR1 is MNHEY and CDR2 is SVGAGI. The CDR3 bases are TGTGCCGCTCAACAGGCCCGAGGACAGCCCCAGCATTTT. Amino acid sequence: CAAQQARGQPQHF.

The genes are TRBV6-1 and TRBJ2-7, with D unclear. V lost 6 bases to trimming and J lost 5 bases, with 17 bases between them. Germline assignment: CDR1 MNHNS and CDR2 SASEGT. The CDR3 loop spans 14 amino acids. The CDR3 reads CASREFSPTDEQYF. CDR3 nucleotide sequence: TGTGCCAGCAGGGAGTTCTCTCCAACCGACGAGCAGTACTTC.

This clone has only one observation. The chain links TRBV4-2 to TRBJ1-2, with D tentatively TRBD1 (5 bases). In germline, CDR1 is LGHNA, CDR2 YNFKEQ. V shed 0 bases and J shed 4 bases, with 12 bases lying between them. CDR3 length: 15 amino acids. The CDR3 spells CASSQDLAGTYGYTF. The CDR3 DNA is TGTGCCAGCAGCCAAGATTTGGCAGGGACCTATGGCTACACCTTC.

The chain recombines TRBV11-3 with TRBJ2-7; the match to TRBD2 covers 8 bases. Unmatched junction bases numbered 8, after V lost 5 bases and J lost 2 bases. Germline lookup yields CDR1 SGHNT and CDR2 YENEEA. The CDR3 runs to 15 residues. CDR3 sequence (DNA): TGTGCCAGCAGCCCCGTCCGGGGGGGAACCTACGAGCAGTACTTC. Its protein is CASSPVRGGTYEQYF. The complete variable domain, with remaining parts taken from reference TRBV11-3 and TRBJ2-7, reads EAGVVQSPRYKIIEKKQPVAFWCNPISGHNTLYWYLQNLGQGPELLIRYENEEAVDDSQLPKDRFSAERLKGVDSTLKIQPAELGDSAVYLCASSPVRGGTYEQYFGPGTRLTVT.

The CDR3: CASSKARSGRSYNEQFF. For the CDR3, the DNA is TGTGCCAGCAGCAAAGCGCGGAGCGGGAGGTCGTACAATGAGCAGTTCTTC. J is TRBJ2-1 and V is TRBV21-1; TRBD2 is taken as the D call from the table, unchecked against the DNA. TRBV21-1 is a pseudogene segment. This CDR3 contains 17 residues.

The genes are TRBV12-5 and TRBJ1-2; 8 bases line up with TRBD1. Losses at the gene ends were 0 bases for V and 6 bases for J; bases not matched to a gene: 9. The CDR3 is 16 amino acids. The germline V gene encodes CDR1 LGHNT and CDR2 FRNRAP. The CDR3 DNA is TGTGCTAGTGGTTTGGTCCCTACGGACAGGGAACATGGCTACACCTTC. Protein product: CASGLVPTDREHGYTF.

This chain joins TRBV4-1 and TRBJ1-3, with a weak D call TRBD1 (5 bases). CDR1 and CDR2 (germline): MGHRA, YSYEKL. V was cut by 0 bases and J by 3 bases, with 12 bases left in between. The CDR3 has 16 amino acids. CDR3 sequence (DNA): TGCGCCAGCAGCCAAGATGGCGGGGGGGGTGGAAACACCATATATTTT. Its translation: CASSQDGGGGGNTIYF.

The chain recombines TRBV6-5 with TRBJ1-4; TRBD1 is a possible D gene (6 bases). The CDR3 sequence is 15 residues long. Per the germline V gene, CDR1 is MNHEY and CDR2 is SVGAGI. Trimming left V 2 bases short and J 8 bases short, with 15 bases between. In nucleotides, the CDR3 is TGTGCCAGCAGTTACGGAACAGGGTTAGGGGAAAAACTGTTTTTT. It encodes CASSYGTGLGEKLFF.

The V call is TRBV10-2, the J call TRBJ2-5; D uncertain. The length of the CDR3 is 16 residues. Germline V gene lookup returns CDR1 WSHSY and CDR2 SAAADI. The V and J ends lost 6 bases and 1 base respectively, with 18 bases between them. DNA of the CDR3: TGCGCCAGCAGAAAAGGAACTAAGGCGCTCCAAGAGACCCAGTACTTC. Translation gives CASRKGTKALQETQYF.

The count of this clone is one. The rearrangement joins TRBV25-1 to TRBJ2-3; possibly TRBD1 for D (5 bases). CDR1 and CDR2 (germline): MGHDK, SYGVNS. The CDR3 sequence is 14 residues long. V gave up 4 bases and J gave up 6 bases, with 14 bases separating them. CDR3 sequence: CASSATTYRDTQYF. The CDR3 bases are TGTGCCAGCAGTGCAACGACCTACAGGGATACGCAGTATTTT.

CDR3: CASSRRQAGAGELFF. The CDR3 DNA reads as TGTGCCAGTAGTAGACGACAGGCGGGCGCCGGGGAGCTGTTTTTT. The chain combines TRBV19 with TRBJ2-2; D might be TRBD1 (6 bases). Deletions cut 4 bases from V and 6 bases from J, with 15 bases between. The CDR3 loop spans 15 amino acids. Germline loops: CDR1 LNHDA, CDR2 SQIVND (reference sequence). The variable domain in full, completed from reference TRBV19 and TRBJ2-2, reads DGGITQSPKYLFRKEGQNVTLSCEQNLNHDAMYWYRQDPGQGLRLIYYSQIVNDFQKGDIAEGYSVSREKKESFPLTVTSAQKNPTAFYLCASSRRQAGAGELFFGEGSRLTVL.